This TCR beta chain was obtained from a study of identical twins. Whole-study findings and limits: Rather than following the same donors, the conclusions depended on cross-sectional statistical analysis.

This clonotype came up a few times. The antigen is not known. The CDR3 is 15 amino acids. V gave up 3 bases and J gave up 4 bases; unmatched junction bases: 6. TCRdb re-analysed the 5' RACE reads in MiXCR, keeping a single row per CDR3 protein. This sample carries 600,000 to 800,000 distinct CDR3 sequences, 20% to 25% of them seen once, and the ten largest clones take roughly 4%. The same data also went into a second study, on T cells expressing NK-cell markers.

The specimen was PBMCs. The V gene is TRBV12-3 or TRBV12-4, the J gene TRBJ2-3; 8 bases agree with TRBD2. This receptor was taken from a woman aged 18-29 years in good health. The CDR3 nucleotides are TGTGCCAGCAGTTTCGAGCGGGAGCTTGCAGATACGCAGTATTTT. It is translated as CASSFERELADTQYF.